This TCR beta chain was recovered during a study of blood T cell repertoires in COVID-19. Study-wide background: Specimens from acute and convalescent COVID-19 originated in the United States, Italy and Spain. The cDNA or gDNA used as material had been derived from T cells, B-cell-depleted T cells, or PBMCs.

Per the original methods: Amplified reference gene primers provided the basis for estimating nucleated cell counts. Assay: immunoSEQ multiplex PCR; the TCRdb copy retains only in-frame clones and omits some. The DNA was the basis for D and trimming; V, J and clone size are from that table. The sample contains tens of thousands of clones, 85% of which appear only once. This clonotype was sampled from a man aged 65 to 79 with acute or convalescent COVID-19. Sequenced material: peripheral blood.

CDR3 nucleotides: TGCGCCAGCAGCTTGGTCGCACGAGCTTACAATGAGCAGTTCTTC. This encodes CASSLVARAYNEQFF. The chain uses TRBV5-1 and TRBJ2-1; D remains unclear. The CDR3 length is 15 residues. Germline assignment: CDR1 SGHRS and CDR2 YFSETQ. V was pared by 0 bases and J by 4 bases, with 11 bases between.